The clone carrying this T cell receptor (beta chain) was picked up one time. Generated by immunoSEQ multiplex PCR, the TCRdb table keeps only in-frame clones and is missing some. The sample consists of some 99,000 clones, about nine tenths of them appearing once. The data derive from a study of control samples from healthy donors and cancer patients. V lost 4 bases and J lost 7, with 1 base in between. The CDR3 sequence is 8 residues long. Germline V gene lookup returns CDR1 DFQATT and CDR2 SNEGSKA (reference sequence). The gene calls are TRBV20-1 and TRBJ1-1, with no clear D. The sequence came from a human donor in good health. The donor label of this sample is uncertain. The sample comprised blood. In DNA form, the CDR3 reads TGCAGTGCTAATGAAGCTTTCTTT. This sequence encodes CSANEAFF.